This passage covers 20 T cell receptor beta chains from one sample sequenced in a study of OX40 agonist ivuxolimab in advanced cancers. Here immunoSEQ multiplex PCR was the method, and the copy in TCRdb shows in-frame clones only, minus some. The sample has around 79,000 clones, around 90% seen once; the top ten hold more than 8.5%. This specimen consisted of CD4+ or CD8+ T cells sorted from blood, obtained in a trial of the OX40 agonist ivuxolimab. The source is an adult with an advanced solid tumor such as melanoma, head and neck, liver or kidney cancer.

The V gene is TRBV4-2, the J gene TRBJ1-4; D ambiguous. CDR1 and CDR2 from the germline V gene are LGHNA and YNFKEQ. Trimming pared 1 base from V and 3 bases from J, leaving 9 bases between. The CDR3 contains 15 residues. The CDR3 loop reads CASSQVLGSNEKLFF. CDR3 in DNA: TGTGCCAGCAGCCAAGTATTAGGGTCTAATGAAAAACTGTTTTTT.

CDR3 DNA: TGTGCCAGCAGTGAATGGACAGGGGGGTTGAACACTGAAGCTTTCTTT. Its protein is CASSEWTGGLNTEAFF. This chain joins TRBV6-1 and TRBJ1-1, with 10 nucleotides matching TRBD1. This CDR3 is built from 16 residues. CDR1 and CDR2 (germline): MNHNS, SASEGT. V gave up 2 bases and J gave up 0 bases; unmatched junction bases: 3.

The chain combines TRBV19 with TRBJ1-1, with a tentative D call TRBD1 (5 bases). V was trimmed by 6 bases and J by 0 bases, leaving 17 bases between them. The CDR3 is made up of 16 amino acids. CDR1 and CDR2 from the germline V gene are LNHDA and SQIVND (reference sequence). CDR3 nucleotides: TGTGCCAGTAGCACGTCTGGGGGGTGGATGAACACTGAAGCTTTCTTT. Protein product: CASSTSGGWMNTEAFF.

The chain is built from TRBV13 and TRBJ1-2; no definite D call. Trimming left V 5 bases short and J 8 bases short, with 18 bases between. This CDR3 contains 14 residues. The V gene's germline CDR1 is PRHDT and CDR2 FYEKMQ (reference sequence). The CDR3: CASSQLGGSGGYTF. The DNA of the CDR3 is TGTGCCAGCAGCCAACTAGGAGGGTCAGGCGGCTACACCTTC.

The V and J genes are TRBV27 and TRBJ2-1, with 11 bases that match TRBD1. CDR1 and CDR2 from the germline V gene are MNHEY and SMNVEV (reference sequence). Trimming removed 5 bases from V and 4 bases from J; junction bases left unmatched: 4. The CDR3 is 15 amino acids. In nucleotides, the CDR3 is TGTGCCAGCAGTATTGGGACAGGGGGGTACAATGAGCAGTTCTTC. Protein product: CASSIGTGGYNEQFF.

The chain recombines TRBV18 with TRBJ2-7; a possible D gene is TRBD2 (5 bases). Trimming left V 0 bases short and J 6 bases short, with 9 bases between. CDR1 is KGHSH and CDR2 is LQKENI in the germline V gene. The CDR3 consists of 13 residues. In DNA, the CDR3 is TGTGCCAGCTCACCACCGACCGGACTCGAGCAGTACTTC. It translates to CASSPPTGLEQYF.

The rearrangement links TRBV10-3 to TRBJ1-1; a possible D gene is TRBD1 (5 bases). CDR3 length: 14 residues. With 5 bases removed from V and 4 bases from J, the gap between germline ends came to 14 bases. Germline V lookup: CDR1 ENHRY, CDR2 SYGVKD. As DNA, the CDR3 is TGTGCCATCAGTATCGGACTCCAGGGCACTGAAGCTTTCTTT. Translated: CAISIGLQGTEAFF.

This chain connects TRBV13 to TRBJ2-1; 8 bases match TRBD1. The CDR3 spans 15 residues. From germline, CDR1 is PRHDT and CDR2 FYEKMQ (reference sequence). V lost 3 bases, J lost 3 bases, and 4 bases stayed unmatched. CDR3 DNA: TGTGCCAGCAGCTTCGGGACAGGTGGCTACAATGAGCAGTTCTTC. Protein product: CASSFGTGGYNEQFF.

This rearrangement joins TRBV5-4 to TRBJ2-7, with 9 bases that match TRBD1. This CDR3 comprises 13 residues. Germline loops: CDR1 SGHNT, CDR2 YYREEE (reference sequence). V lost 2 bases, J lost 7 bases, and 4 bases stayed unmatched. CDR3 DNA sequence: TGTGCCAGCAGCTTAGGACAGGGGTGGGAGCAGTACTTC. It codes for CASSLGQGWEQYF.

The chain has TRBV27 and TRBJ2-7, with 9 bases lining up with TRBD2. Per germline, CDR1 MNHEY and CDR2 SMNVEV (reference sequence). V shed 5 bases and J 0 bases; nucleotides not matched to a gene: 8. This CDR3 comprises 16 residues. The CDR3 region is CASSPSGGPLSYEQYF. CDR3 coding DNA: TGTGCCAGCAGTCCAAGCGGGGGGCCCCTCTCCTACGAGCAGTACTTC.

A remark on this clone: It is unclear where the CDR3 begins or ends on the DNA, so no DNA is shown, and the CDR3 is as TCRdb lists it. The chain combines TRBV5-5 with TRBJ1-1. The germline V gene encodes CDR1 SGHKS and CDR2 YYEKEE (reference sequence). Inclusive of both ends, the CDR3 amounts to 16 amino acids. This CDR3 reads CASSTPLSGPDTEAFF.

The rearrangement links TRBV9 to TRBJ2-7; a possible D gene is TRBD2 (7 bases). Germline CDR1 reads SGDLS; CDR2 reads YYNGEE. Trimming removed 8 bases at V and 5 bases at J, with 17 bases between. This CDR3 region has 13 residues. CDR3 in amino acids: CASKGRGYHEQYF. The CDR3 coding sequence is TGTGCCAGTAAGGGGAGGGGGTACCACGAGCAGTACTTC. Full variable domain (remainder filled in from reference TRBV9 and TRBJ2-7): DSGVTQTPKHLITATGQRVTLRCSPRSGDLSVYWYQQSLDQGLQFLIQYYNGEERAKGNILERFSAQQFPDLHSELNLSSLELGDSALYFCASKGRGYHEQYFGPGTRLTVT.

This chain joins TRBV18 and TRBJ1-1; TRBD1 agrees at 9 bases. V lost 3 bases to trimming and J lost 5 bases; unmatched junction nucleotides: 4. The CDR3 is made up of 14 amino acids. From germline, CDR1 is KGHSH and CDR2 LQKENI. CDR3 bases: TGTGCCAGCTCACCGGGACAGGGAAGGACTGAAGCTTTCTTT. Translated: CASSPGQGRTEAFF.

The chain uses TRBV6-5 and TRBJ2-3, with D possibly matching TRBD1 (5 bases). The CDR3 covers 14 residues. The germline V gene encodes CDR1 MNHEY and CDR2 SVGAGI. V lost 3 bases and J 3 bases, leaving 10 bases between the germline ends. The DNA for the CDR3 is TGTGCCAGCAGTTATGGGGCAGGGACAGATACGCAGTATTTT. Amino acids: CASSYGAGTDTQYF.

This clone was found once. CDR3 residues: CASSEGGPQVSYEQYF. For the CDR3, the DNA is TGTGCCAGCAGTGAGGGTGGGCCACAGGTGTCCTACGAGCAGTACTTC. The chain combines TRBV2 with TRBJ2-7, with D possibly TRBD1 on 5 matching bases. The germline V and J ends were trimmed by 3 bases and 1 base, with 16 bases remaining between them. This CDR3 spans 16 amino acids. Germline lookup yields CDR1 SNHLY and CDR2 FYNNEI. The complete variable domain, with remaining parts taken from reference TRBV2 and TRBJ2-7, reads EPEVTQTPSHQVTQMGQEVILRCVPISNHLYFYWYRQILGQKVEFLVSFYNNEISEKSEIFDDQFSVERPDGSNFTLKIRSTKLEDSAMYFCASSEGGPQVSYEQYFGPGTRLTVT.

This CDR3 is CASSLGLIADTQYF. The CDR3 DNA reads TGTGCCAGCAGCTTGGGGCTTATCGCAGATACGCAGTATTTT. The chain links TRBV5-6 to TRBJ2-3; D is unresolved. The CDR3 is 14 residues long. From germline, CDR1 is SGHDT and CDR2 YYEEEE. Trimming removed 0 bases from V and 4 bases from J, with 9 bases in between.

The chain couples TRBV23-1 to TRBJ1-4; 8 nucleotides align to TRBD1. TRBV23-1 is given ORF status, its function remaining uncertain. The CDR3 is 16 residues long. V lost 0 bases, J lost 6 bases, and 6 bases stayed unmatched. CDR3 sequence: CASSQSPGQEDEKLFF. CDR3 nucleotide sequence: TGCGCCAGCAGTCAATCTCCGGGACAGGAGGATGAAAAACTGTTTTTT.

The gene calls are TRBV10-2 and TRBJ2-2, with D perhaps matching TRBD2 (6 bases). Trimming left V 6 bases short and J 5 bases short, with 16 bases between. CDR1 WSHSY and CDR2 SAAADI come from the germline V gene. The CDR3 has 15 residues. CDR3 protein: CASRGGIVFTGELFF. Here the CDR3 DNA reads TGCGCCAGCAGGGGGGGAATCGTGTTTACCGGGGAGCTGTTTTTT.

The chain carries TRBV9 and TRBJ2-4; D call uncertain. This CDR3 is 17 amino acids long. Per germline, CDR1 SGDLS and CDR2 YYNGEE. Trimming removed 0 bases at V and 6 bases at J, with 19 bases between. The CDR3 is CASSVGSIEGFGNIQYF. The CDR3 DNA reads TGTGCCAGCAGCGTAGGTAGCATAGAAGGGTTCGGAAACATTCAGTACTTC.

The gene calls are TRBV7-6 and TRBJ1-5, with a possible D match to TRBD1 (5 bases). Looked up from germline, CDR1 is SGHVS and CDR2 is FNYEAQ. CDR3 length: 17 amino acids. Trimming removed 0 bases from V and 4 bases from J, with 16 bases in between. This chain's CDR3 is CASSLAGGFEGNQPQHF. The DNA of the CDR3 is TGTGCCAGCAGCTTAGCAGGTGGATTTGAGGGGAATCAGCCCCAGCATTTT.